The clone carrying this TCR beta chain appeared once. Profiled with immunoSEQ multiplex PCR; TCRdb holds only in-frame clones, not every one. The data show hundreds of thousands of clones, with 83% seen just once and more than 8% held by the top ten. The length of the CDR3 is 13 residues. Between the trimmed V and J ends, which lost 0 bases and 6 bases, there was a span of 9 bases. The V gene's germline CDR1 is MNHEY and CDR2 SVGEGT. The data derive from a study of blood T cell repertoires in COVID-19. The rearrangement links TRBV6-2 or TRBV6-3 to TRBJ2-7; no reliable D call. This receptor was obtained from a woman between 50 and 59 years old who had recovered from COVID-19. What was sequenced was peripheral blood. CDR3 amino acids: CASSYSRYGEQYF. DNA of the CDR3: TGTGCCAGCAGTTACTCCAGGTACGGCGAGCAGTACTTC.